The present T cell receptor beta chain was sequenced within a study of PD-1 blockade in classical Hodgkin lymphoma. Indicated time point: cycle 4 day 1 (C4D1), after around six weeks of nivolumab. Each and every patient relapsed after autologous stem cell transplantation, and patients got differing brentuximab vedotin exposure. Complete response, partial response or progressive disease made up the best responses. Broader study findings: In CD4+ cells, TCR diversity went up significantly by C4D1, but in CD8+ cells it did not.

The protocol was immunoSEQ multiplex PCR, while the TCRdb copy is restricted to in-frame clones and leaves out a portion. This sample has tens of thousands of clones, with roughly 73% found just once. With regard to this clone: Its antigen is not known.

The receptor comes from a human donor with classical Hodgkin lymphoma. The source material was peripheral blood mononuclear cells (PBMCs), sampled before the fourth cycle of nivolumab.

CDR3 region: CASSFALSDLNTEAFF. The CDR3 DNA sequence: TGTGCCAGCAGTTTCGCATTGTCGGATTTGAACACTGAAGCTTTCTTT. This rearrangement joins TRBV28 to TRBJ1-1; D gene unclear. CDR3 length: 16 amino acids. Germline-derived CDR1 and CDR2 are MDHEN and SYDVKM. The V end lost 3 bases, the J end lost 0 bases, and 14 bases lay between the germline ends.